Sequencing of this T cell receptor beta chain was carried out in a study of cytomegalovirus exposure and HLA in healthy donors. This PCR relied on a set of 60 Vbeta primers and 13 Jbeta primers. Profiled with immunoSEQ multiplex PCR; TCRdb holds only in-frame clones, not every one. Of about 130,000 clones detected, roughly 9.8% appear once; the ten largest clones hold roughly 1.9%. Germline lookup yields CDR1 SGDLS and CDR2 YYNGEE. V shed 0 bases, J shed 3 bases, and the junction held 3 bases outside the gene matches. The CDR3 has 14 amino acids. Overall study results and limits: The authors confirmed in vitro that a few CMV-associated chains were specific for CMV antigens.

There are a few counts of this clone. No antigen is known for it. The chain couples TRBV9 to TRBJ2-7, with 7 bases lining up with TRBD1. What was sequenced was PBMCs. This TCR derives from a man aged 50-59 years in good health and CMV-seronegative. The CDR3 spells CASSVGTGNYEQYF. The CDR3 nucleotides are TGTGCCAGCAGCGTAGGGACAGGAAACTACGAGCAGTACTTC.